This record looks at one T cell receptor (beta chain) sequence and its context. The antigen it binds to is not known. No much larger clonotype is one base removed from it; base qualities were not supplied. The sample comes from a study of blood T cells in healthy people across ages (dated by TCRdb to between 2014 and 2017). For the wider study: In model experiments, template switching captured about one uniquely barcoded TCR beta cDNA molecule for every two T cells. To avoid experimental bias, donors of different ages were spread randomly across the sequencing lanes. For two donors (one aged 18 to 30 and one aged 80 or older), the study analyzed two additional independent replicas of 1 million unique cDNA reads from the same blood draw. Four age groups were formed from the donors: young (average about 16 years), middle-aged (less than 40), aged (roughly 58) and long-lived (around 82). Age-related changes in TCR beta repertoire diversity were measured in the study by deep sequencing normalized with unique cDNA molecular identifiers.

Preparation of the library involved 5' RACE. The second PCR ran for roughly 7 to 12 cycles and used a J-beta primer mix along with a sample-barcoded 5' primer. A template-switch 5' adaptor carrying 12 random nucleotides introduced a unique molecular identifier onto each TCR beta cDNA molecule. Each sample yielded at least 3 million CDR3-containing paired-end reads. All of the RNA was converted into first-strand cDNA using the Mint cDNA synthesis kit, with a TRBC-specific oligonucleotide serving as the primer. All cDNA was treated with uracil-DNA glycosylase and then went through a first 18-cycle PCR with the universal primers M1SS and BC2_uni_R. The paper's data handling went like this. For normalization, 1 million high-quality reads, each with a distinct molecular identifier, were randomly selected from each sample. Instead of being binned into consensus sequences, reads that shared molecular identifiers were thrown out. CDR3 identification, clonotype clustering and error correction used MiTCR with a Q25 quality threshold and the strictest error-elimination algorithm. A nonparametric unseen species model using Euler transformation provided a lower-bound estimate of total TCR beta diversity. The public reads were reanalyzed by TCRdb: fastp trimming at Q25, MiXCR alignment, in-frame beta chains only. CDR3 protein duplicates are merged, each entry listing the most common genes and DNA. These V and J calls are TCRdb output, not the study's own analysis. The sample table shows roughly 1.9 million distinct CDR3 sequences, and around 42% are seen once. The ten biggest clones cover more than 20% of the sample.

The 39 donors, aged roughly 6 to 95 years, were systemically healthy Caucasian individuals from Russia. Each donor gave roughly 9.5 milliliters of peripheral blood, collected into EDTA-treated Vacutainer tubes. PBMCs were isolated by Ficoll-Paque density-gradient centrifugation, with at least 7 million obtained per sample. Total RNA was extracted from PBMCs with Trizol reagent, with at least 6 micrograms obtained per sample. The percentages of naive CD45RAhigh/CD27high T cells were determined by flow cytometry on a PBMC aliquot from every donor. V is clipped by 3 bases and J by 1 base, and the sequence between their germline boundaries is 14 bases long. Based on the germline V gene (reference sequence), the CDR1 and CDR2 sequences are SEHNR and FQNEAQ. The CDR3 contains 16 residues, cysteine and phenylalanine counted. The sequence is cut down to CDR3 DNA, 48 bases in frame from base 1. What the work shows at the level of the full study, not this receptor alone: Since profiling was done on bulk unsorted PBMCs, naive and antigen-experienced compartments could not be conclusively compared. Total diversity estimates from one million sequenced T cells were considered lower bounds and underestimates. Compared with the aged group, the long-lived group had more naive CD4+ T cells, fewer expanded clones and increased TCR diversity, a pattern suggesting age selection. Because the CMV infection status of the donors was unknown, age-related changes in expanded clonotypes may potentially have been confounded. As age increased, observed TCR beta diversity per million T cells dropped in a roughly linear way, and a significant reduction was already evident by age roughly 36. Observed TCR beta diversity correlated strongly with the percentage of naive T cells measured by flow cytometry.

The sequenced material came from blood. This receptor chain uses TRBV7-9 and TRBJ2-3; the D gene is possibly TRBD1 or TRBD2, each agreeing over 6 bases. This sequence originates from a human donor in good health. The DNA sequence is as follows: TGTGCCAGCAGCTTCCTTCAGGGGACTGGCACAGATACGCAGTATTTT. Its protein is CASSFLQGTGTDTQYF.